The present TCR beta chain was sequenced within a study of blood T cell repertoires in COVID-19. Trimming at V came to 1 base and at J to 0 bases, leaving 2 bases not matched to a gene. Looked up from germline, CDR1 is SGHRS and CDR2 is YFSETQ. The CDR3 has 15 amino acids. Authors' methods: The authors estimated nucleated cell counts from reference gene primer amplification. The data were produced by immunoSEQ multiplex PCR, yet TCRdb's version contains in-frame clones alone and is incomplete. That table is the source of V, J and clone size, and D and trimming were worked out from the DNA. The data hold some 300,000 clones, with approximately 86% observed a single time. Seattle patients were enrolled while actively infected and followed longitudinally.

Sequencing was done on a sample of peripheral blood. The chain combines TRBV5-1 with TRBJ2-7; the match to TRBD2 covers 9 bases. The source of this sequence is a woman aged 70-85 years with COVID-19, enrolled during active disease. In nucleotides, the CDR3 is TGCGCCAGCAGCTTGCTAGCGGGGACCTCCTACGAGCAGTACTTC. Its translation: CASSLLAGTSYEQYF. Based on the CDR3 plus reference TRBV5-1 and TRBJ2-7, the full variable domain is KAGVTQTPRYLIKTRGQQVTLSCSPISGHRSVSWYQQTPGQGLQFLFEYFSETQRNKGNFPGRFSGRQFSNSRSEMNVSTLELGDSALYLCASSLLAGTSYEQYFGPGTRLTVT.